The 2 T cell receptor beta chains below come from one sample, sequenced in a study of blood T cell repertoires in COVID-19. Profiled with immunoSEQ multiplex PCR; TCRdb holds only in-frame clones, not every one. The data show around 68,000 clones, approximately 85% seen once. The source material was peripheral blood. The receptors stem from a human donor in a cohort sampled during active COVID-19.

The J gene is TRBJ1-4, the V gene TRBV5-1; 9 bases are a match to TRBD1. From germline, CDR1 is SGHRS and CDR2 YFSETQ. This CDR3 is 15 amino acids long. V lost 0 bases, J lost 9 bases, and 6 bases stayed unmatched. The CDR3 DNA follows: TGCGCCAGCAGCTTGGAGACAGGGGGAGCGAAAAAACTGTTTTTT. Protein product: CASSLETGGAKKLFF.

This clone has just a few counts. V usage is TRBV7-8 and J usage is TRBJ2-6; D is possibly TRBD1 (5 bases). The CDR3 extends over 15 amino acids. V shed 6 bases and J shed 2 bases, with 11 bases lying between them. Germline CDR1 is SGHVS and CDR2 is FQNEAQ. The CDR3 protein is CASRPRRAGANVLTF. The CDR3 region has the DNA TGTGCCAGCAGGCCCCGCAGGGCTGGGGCCAACGTCCTGACTTTC.